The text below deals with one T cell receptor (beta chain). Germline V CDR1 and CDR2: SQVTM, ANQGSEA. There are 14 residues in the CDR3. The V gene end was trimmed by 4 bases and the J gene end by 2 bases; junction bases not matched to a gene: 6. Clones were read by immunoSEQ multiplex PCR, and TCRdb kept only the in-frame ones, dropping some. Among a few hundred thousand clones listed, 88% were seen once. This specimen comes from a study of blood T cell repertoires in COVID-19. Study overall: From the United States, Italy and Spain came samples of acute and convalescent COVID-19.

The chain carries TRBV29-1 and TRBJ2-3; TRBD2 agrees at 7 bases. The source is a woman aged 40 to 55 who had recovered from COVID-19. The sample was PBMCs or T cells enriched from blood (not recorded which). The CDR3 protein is CSVGGGKDTDTQYF. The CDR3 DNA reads TGCAGCGTTGGGGGAGGGAAGGACACAGATACGCAGTATTTT.